This T cell receptor beta chain stems from a study of T-cell memory formation after mild COVID-19. The study, taken as a whole, reports: The main location of contracting CD4+ clones was CM and EM, and that of contracting CD8+ clones was EMRA. What remained unconfirmed was the SARS-CoV-2 specificity of second-wave clones peaking on day 37. CD4/CD8 balance characterized clones contracting day 15 to 85, and CD4+ skew characterized later expanders.

The CDR3 sequence is 14 residues long. V shed 7 bases and J shed 5 bases, with 17 bases lying between them. The authors produced TCR alpha and TCR beta cDNA libraries with sample barcodes and UMIs by 5'RACE using constant-segment primers. TCRdb re-analysed the 5' RACE reads in MiXCR, keeping a single row per CDR3 protein. The sample includes about 430,000 distinct CDR3 sequences, 15% to 20% of them seen just once. As to this clonotype: Its antigen is unknown.

The sequence was obtained from a man between 18 and 35 years old who had mild COVID-19 (a few samples of this study predate the infection). Cell type and time point are not known. The V call is TRBV12-3 or TRBV12-4, the J call TRBJ2-5; no firm D call. Source material: PBMCs or a T cell subset sorted from them (not recorded which). The CDR3: CASTYLPSGETQYF. In nucleotides, the CDR3 is TGTGCCAGCACTTACCTACCTTCTGGGGAGACCCAGTACTTC.